The T cell receptor (beta chain) described here comes from a study of blood T cell repertoires in COVID-19. For the study at large: Symptom resolution, clearance, or two negative PCRs marked donors in Cohort 3 as recovered.

Participants were aged about 18 to 90 years, lived in over 20 US areas, and enrolled virtually. The CDR3 covers 16 residues. V lost 1 base, J lost 0 bases, and 9 bases lay in between. The V gene's germline CDR1 is SGHVS and CDR2 FNYEAQ. Authors' methods: Scientists estimated how many nucleated cells there were by amplifying reference gene primers. Generated by immunoSEQ multiplex PCR, the TCRdb table keeps only in-frame clones and is missing some. D and trimming come from the DNA, and the V and J calls and clone size come from that table. The sample carries roughly 340,000 clones, over 75% recorded once.

The source of this sequence is a man in his forties or fifties in a cohort exposed to, infected with or recovered from COVID-19 (not recorded which). The sample taken for sequencing was PBMCs or T cells enriched from blood (not recorded which). V usage is TRBV7-6 and J usage is TRBJ2-2; D remains ambiguous. Here the CDR3 reads CASSLESPANTGELFF. As DNA, the CDR3 is TGTGCCAGCAGCTTAGAATCGCCGGCGAACACCGGGGAGCTGTTTTTT.